The entry that follows covers one TCR beta chain sequence. The target antigen is unknown. MiXCR, applied by TCRdb to the 5' RACE reads, yields one record per CDR3 protein. Of some 450,000 distinct CDR3 sequences listed, roughly 20% are singletons. The sample comes from a study of T-cell memory formation after mild COVID-19. Regarding the study as a whole: Clones that shrank (day 15 to 85) were balanced CD4/CD8, whereas later expanders leaned CD4+. Contracting CD4+ clones sat mainly in CM and EM; CD8+ in EMRA. Some clones that responded turned up in pre-infection memory, which suggests that cross-reactive memory joined in.

The V end lost 5 bases, the J end lost 6 bases, and 13 bases lay between the germline ends. The CDR3 length is 13 residues. Germline CDR1 is LNHDA and CDR2 is SQIVND (reference sequence). The TCR sequence derives from an adult woman who had mild COVID-19 (a few samples of this study predate the infection). Cell type and time point are not known. Material for sequencing was PBMCs or a T cell subset sorted from them (not recorded which). This rearrangement joins TRBV19 to TRBJ1-1, with D hard to call. The CDR3 nucleotides read TGTGCCAGTAGTCCTGTGGGGTTCGCTGAAGCTTTCTTT. It codes for CASSPVGFAEAFF.